This T cell receptor (beta chain) derives from a study of cytomegalovirus exposure and HLA in healthy donors. Findings and caveats of the study: Overall, approximately 180 TCR beta chains were annotated as cytomegalovirus-associated. Accurate HLA-A and HLA-B prediction from TCR beta sequences was reported for most subjects. There was a cluster of highly shared sequence variants that was likely a sequencing artifact. Accounts indicate the classifier identified cytomegalovirus status with strong specificity and sensitivity.

CDR1 is MDHEN and CDR2 is SYDVKM in the germline V gene. This CDR3 is built from 12 residues. Between the trimmed V and J ends, which lost 7 bases and 0 bases, there was a span of 4 bases. With 60 Vbeta and 13 Jbeta primers, the PCR was carried out. Clones were sequenced by immunoSEQ multiplex PCR, and TCRdb holds only the in-frame ones, with some missing. The sample records 150,000 to 170,000 clones, approximately 80% being singletons. With regard to this clone: What it binds is unknown.

The receptor was isolated from a middle-aged woman in good health and CMV-seronegative. Input material: PBMCs. The genes are TRBV28 and TRBJ1-5, with D hard to call. The CDR3 spells CASISSNQPQHF. CDR3 DNA sequence: TGTGCCAGCATCAGTAGCAATCAGCCCCAGCATTTT.